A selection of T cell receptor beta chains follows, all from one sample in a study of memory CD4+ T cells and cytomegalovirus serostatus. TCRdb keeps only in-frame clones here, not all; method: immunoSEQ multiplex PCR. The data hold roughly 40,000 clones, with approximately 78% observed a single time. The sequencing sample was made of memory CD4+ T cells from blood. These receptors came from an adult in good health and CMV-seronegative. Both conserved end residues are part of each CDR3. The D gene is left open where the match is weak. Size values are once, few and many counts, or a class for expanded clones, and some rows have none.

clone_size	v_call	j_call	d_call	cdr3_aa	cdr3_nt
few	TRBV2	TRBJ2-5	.	CASRGGAAETQYF	TGTGCCAGCAGGGGGGGGGCCGCGGAGACCCAGTACTTC
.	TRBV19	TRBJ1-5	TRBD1	CASSIGEGTVGNQPQHF	TGTGCCAGTAGTATAGGCGAGGGGACAGTGGGGAATCAGCCCCAGCATTTT
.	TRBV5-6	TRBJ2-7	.	CASSNPRDSREQYF	TGTGCCAGCAGCAACCCCCGGGACTCACGGGAGCAGTACTTC
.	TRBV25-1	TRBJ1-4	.	CASTGPGGKLFF	TGTGCCAGCACCGGGCCAGGAGGGAAACTGTTTTTT
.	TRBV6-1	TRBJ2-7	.	CASSGGPPSSYEQYF	TGTGCCAGCAGTGGGGGACCGCCGAGCTCCTACGAGCAGTACTTC
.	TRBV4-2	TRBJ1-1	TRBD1	CASSSRGTGAGTEAFF	TGTGCCAGCAGCTCGCGGGGGACAGGGGCGGGCACTGAAGCTTTCTTT
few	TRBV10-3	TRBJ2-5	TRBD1	CAISEADRGRETQYF	TGTGCCATCAGTGAGGCCGACAGGGGGCGAGAGACCCAGTACTTC
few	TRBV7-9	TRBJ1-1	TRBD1	CASSYHRDRGQGTEAFF	TGTGCCAGCAGCTATCATCGGGACAGGGGGCAGGGCACTGAAGCTTTCTTT
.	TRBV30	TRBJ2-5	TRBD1	CARGTGGETQYF	TGTGCCCGGGGGACAGGGGGGGAGACCCAGTACTTC
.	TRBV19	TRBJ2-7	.	CASSMKWGAVEQYF	TGTGCCAGTAGTATGAAGTGGGGTGCCGTTGAGCAGTACTTC
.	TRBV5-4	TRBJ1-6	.	CASSPDSGTKNSPLHF	TGTGCCAGCAGCCCGGACAGTGGGACTAAAAATTCACCCCTCCACTTT
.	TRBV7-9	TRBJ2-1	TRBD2	CASSLAQFRGDTYNEQFF	TGTGCCAGCAGCTTAGCGCAGTTTCGGGGGGATACCTACAATGAGCAGTTCTTC
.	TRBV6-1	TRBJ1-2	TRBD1	CASSTGVNGYTF	TGTGCCAGCAGTACAGGGGTAAATGGCTACACCTTC
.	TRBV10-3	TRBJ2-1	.	CAISRGNEQFF	TGTGCCATATCCCGAGGCAATGAGCAGTTCTTC
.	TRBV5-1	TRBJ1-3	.	CASSLTLPGNTIYF	TGCGCCAGCAGCTTAACTCTGCCAGGAAACACCATATATTTT
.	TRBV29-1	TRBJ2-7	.	CSVQDSSYEQYF	TGCAGCGTTCAGGACAGTTCCTACGAGCAGTACTTC
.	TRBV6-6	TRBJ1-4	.	CASTRGATNEKLFF	TGTGCCAGCACCCGGGGGGCAACTAATGAAAAACTGTTTTTT
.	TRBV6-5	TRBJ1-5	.	CASRKGASNQPQHF	TGTGCCAGCAGAAAGGGAGCCTCTAATCAGCCCCAGCATTTT
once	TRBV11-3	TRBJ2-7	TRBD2	CASSSGGAERAHF	TGTGCCAGCAGCTCCGGGGGGGCCGAAAGAGCGCACTTC
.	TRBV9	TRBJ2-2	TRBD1	CASSGTGITGELFF	TGTGCCAGCAGCGGGACAGGGATCACCGGGGAGCTGTTTTTT
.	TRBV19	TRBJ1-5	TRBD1	CASRGQGADQPQHF	TGTGCCAGTAGAGGACAGGGGGCGGATCAGCCCCAGCATTTT
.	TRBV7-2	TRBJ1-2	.	CASSPSPEYYGYTF	TGTGCCAGCAGCCCTAGCCCTGAGTACTATGGCTACACCTTC
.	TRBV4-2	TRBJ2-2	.	CASSQDEGGATGELFF	TGTGCCAGCAGCCAAGATGAGGGGGGAGCGACCGGGGAGCTGTTTTTT
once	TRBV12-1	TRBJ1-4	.	CASSHETGEKLFF	TGTGCCAGCAGCCACGAGACAGGTGAAAAACTGTTTTTT
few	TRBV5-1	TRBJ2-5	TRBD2	CASAPAGGPGETQYF	TGCGCCAGCGCCCCGGCGGGGGGGCCGGGGGAGACCCAGTACTTC
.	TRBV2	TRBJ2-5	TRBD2	CASRERGLQETQYF	TGTGCCAGCAGGGAGCGGGGTCTTCAAGAGACCCAGTACTTC
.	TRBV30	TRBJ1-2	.	CAWSAEAGYTF	TGTGCCTGGAGTGCGGAGGCTGGCTACACCTTC
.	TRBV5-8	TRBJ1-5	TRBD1	CASSFARTGSNQPQHF	TGTGCCAGCAGCTTCGCACGGACAGGAAGCAATCAGCCCCAGCATTTT
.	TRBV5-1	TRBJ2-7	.	CASSWGLSYEQYF	TGCGCCAGCAGCTGGGGACTTTCCTACGAGCAGTACTTC
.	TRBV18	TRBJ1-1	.	CASSPRTGPQAFATEAFF	TGTGCCAGCTCACCACGGACCGGGCCCCAGGCTTTTGCGACTGAAGCTTTCTTT
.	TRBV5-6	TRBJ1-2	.	CASSFGPTGRGSGYTF	TGTGCCAGCAGCTTTGGACCCACAGGCAGGGGAAGCGGCTACACCTTC
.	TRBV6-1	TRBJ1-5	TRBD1	CASSRGQGAGQPQHF	TGTGCCAGCAGTAGGGGACAGGGGGCTGGGCAGCCCCAGCATTTT
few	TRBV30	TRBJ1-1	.	CAWSRGYKGSTEAFF	TGTGCCTGGAGTAGAGGTTACAAGGGAAGCACTGAAGCTTTCTTT
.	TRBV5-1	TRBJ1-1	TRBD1	CASSLAGGGGNTEAFF	TGCGCCAGCAGCTTGGCCGGTGGAGGGGGCAACACTGAAGCTTTCTTT
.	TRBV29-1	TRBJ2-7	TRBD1	CSVGWVGQGMQYF	TGCAGCGTGGGATGGGTTGGACAGGGGATGCAGTACTTC
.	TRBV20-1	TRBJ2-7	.	CSARGTYEQYF	TGCAGTGCTAGGGGGACCTACGAGCAGTACTTC
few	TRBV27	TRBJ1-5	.	CASSLWMDQPQHF	TGTGCCAGCAGTTTATGGATGGATCAGCCCCAGCATTTT
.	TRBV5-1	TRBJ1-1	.	CASSLSLDTGPAFF	TGCGCCAGCAGCTTGAGTCTGGACACAGGGCCAGCTTTCTTT
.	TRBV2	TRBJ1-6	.	CASRDDAANSPLHF	TGTGCCAGCAGAGACGACGCAGCGAATTCACCCCTCCACTTT
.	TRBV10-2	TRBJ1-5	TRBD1	CASSSGQADNQPQHF	TGCGCCAGCAGCTCCGGACAGGCCGACAATCAGCCCCAGCATTTT
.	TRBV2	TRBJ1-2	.	CASSVAEYGYTF	TGTGCCAGCAGTGTGGCGGAATATGGCTACACCTTC
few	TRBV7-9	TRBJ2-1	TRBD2	CASTSGYNEQFF	TGTGCCAGCACTAGCGGGTACAATGAGCAGTTCTTC
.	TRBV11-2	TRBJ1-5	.	CASSLDLSNQPQHF	TGTGCCAGCAGCTTAGACCTTAGCAATCAGCCCCAGCATTTT
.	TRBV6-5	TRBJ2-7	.	CASSQTGFEQYF	TGTGCCAGCAGCCAGACAGGATTCGAGCAGTACTTC
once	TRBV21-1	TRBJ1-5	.	CASSKGDHRQPQHF	TGTGCCAGCAGCAAAGGAGATCACCGGCAGCCCCAGCATTTT
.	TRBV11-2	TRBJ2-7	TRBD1	CASSLEGQGLYEQYF	TGTGCCAGCAGCCTCGAGGGACAGGGTCTATACGAGCAGTACTTC
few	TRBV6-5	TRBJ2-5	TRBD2	CASSAGWGGETQYF	TGTGCCAGCAGCGCAGGGTGGGGGGGAGAGACCCAGTACTTC
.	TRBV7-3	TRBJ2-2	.	CASSLQGGLGGELFF	TGTGCCAGCAGCTTACAGGGCGGACTTGGCGGGGAGCTGTTTTTT
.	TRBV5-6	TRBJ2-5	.	CASSFDRLAGETQYF	TGTGCCAGCAGCTTCGATAGGTTGGCGGGGGAGACCCAGTACTTC
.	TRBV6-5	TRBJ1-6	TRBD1	CASSGGQGRNSPLHF	TGTGCCAGCAGTGGCGGACAGGGGCGGAATTCACCCCTCCACTTT
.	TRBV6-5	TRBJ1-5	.	CASSQKVGTAQHF	TGTGCCAGCAGCCAGAAGGTGGGTACAGCCCAGCATTTT
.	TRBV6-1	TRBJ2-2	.	CASRVSDTGELFF	TGTGCCAGCAGAGTCTCTGACACCGGGGAGCTGTTTTTT
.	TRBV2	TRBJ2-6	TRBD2	CASSAGGAGANVLTF	TGTGCCAGCAGTGCCGGGGGGGCCGGGGCCAACGTCCTGACTTTC
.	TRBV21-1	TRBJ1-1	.	CASSKTGCGKPEAFF	TGTGCCAGCAGCAAAACTGGGTGCGGGAAACCTGAAGCTTTCTTT